The sequence of this TCR beta chain was determined in a study of T-cell reconstitution after alpha-beta-depleted transplantation in children. Preparation of the TCRbeta library used unique molecular identifiers. TCRdb used MiXCR to reprocess the PCR reads, holding one entry per CDR3 protein. The data contain over 550,000 distinct CDR3 sequences, about 10% of them singletons. The CDR3 contains 14 residues. Trimming removed 3 bases from V and 6 bases from J, with 12 bases in between. CDR1 LGHNA and CDR2 YSLEER come from the germline V gene. The rearrangement joins TRBV4-3 to TRBJ2-1, with D perhaps TRBD2 (6 bases). This receptor was taken from a human donor who donated a stem cell graft to a child with acute myeloid leukemia. The sequencing here drew on PBMCs from the stem cell graft donor, taken from the stem cell graft. The DNA for the CDR3 is TGCGCCAGCAGCCAGCGGGACTTGATCAATGAGCAGTTCTTC. Amino acid sequence: CASSQRDLINEQFF.